This is a list of T cell receptor beta chains from one sample in a study of CD8+ T cells in alopecia areata. The protocol was immunoSEQ multiplex PCR, while the TCRdb copy is restricted to in-frame clones and leaves out a portion. The sample gives 110,000 to 150,000 clones, around 60% of which show up once; nearly 6.5% is in the top ten. The material sequenced was CD4+ T cells sorted from blood, taken at week 0. Receptor source: a human donor with alopecia areata. Each CDR3 is given with its conserved first and last residue. A D gene is named only where the DNA matches it firmly. Only part of the rows carry a size: once, few, many, or a class if the clone is expanded.

V gene	D gene	J gene	clone size	CDR3 DNA	CDR3 protein
TRBV27	TRBD2	TRBJ2-7	NA	TGTGCCAGCAGTTTATCGGGGACTAGGAATCTGCAGTACTTC	CASSLSGTRNLQYF
TRBV7-2	TRBD2	TRBJ2-5	NA	TGTGCCAGCAGCCCCCTAGGGAGCGGGGGAGAGACCCAGTACTTC	CASSPLGSGGETQYF
TRBV5-1	TRBD2	TRBJ2-5	NA	TGCGCCAGCAGCTTGGAATTAGCGGGGGATGGGGAGACCCAGTACTTC	CASSLELAGDGETQYF
TRBV5-1	NA	TRBJ2-1	NA	TGCGCCAGCAGCTTCAAACTAGATAGCTCCTACAATGAGCAGTTCTTC	CASSFKLDSSYNEQFF
TRBV2	NA	TRBJ2-5	NA	TGTGCCAGCCGGAACGGGGACCAAGAGACCCAGTACTTC	CASRNGDQETQYF
TRBV30	TRBD2	TRBJ2-1	NA	TGTGCCTGGTTTGGGGCCGGGACTAGCCACAATGAGCAGTTCTTC	CAWFGAGTSHNEQFF
TRBV2	NA	TRBJ1-6	NA	TGTGCCAGCACGGGGAGGTCACCCCTCCACTTT	CASTGRSPLHF
TRBV7-2	NA	TRBJ1-1	NA	TGTGCCAGCAAAACGGACAACTTGAACACTGAAGCTTTCTTT	CASKTDNLNTEAFF
TRBV6-5	NA	TRBJ1-5	NA	TGTGCCAGCGGGTATAGCAATCAGCCCCAGCATTTT	CASGYSNQPQHF
TRBV30	NA	TRBJ1-3	few	TGTGCCTGGGAAATGGCCTTGGGGGGAAACACCATATATTTT	CAWEMALGGNTIYF
TRBV2	NA	TRBJ2-7	NA	TGTGCCAGCACAGAGACCTACGAGCAGTACTTC	CASTETYEQYF
TRBV6-5	TRBD1	TRBJ2-7	NA	TGTGCCAGCAGTCCGACCACCGGGACAGGTTACGAGCAGTACTTC	CASSPTTGTGYEQYF
TRBV5-6	NA	TRBJ2-5	many	TGTGCCAGCAGCTTGCAGGGAGAAGAGACCCAGTACTTC	CASSLQGEETQYF
TRBV5-1	NA	TRBJ1-1	NA	TGCGCCAGCAGCTCCGGATACGGGGAGAACACTGAAGCTTTCTTT	CASSSGYGENTEAFF
TRBV5-1	NA	TRBJ1-1	NA	TGCGCCAGCAGCTTGGGTGCCAGGGGAGGCGCTTTCTTT	CASSLGARGGAFF
TRBV18	TRBD1	TRBJ1-2	NA	TGTGCCAGCTCACCCCCCGGGACAGGGGTCGGCTACACCTTC	CASSPPGTGVGYTF
TRBV9	TRBD2	TRBJ2-1	NA	TGTGCCAGCAGCGTAGTACCGGGGGGCTACAATGAGCAGTTCTTC	CASSVVPGGYNEQFF
TRBV9	NA	TRBJ1-2	few	TGTGCCAGCAGCGGACCCTATGGCTACACCTTC	CASSGPYGYTF
TRBV4-3	TRBD1	TRBJ2-6	NA	TGCGCCAGCAGCCGCCGGTTTTGGGACAGGGGGCCCTCTGGGGCCAACGTCCTGACTTTC	CASSRRFWDRGPSGANVLTF
TRBV2	NA	TRBJ1-6	NA	TGTGCCAGCGGGTGGGAAACGGATTCACCCCTCCACTTT	CASGWETDSPLHF
TRBV10-3	TRBD2	TRBJ2-7	NA	TGTGCCATCAGTGACTCGACTAGCGGGGGGCCGAAGGAGCAGTACTTC	CAISDSTSGGPKEQYF
TRBV27	TRBD1	TRBJ1-2	few	TGTGCCAGCAGGGGACAGGGGGGTGGCTACACCTTC	CASRGQGGGYTF
TRBV21-1	NA	TRBJ2-1	few	TGTGCCAGCAGCAAAGCTCCGACGGGCTTCTCCTACAATGAGCAGTTCTTC	CASSKAPTGFSYNEQFF
TRBV9	NA	TRBJ2-2	NA	TGTGCCAGCAGCCCGGGACTGCAAACCACCTCCGGGGAGCTGTTTTTT	CASSPGLQTTSGELFF
TRBV30	TRBD2	TRBJ2-7	NA	TGTGCCTGGGGGACTAGCGGGGGCTCCTACGAGCAGTACTTC	CAWGTSGGSYEQYF
TRBV29-1	NA	TRBJ1-2	few	TGCAGCGCGTTCGAGGATGGCTACACCTTC	CSAFEDGYTF
TRBV6-1	NA	TRBJ1-4	NA	TGTGCCAGCAGTGATATCGGCAGGGAAGGAAATGAAAAACTGTTTTTT	CASSDIGREGNEKLFF
TRBV6-1	NA	TRBJ1-5	NA	TGTGCCAGCAGTGTGAGAGTTGGGAGCAATCAGCCCCAGCATTTT	CASSVRVGSNQPQHF
TRBV30	TRBD1	TRBJ1-2	NA	TGTGCCTGGACCGTGGACAGGGGACATGGCTACACCTTC	CAWTVDRGHGYTF
TRBV27	NA	TRBJ2-5	NA	TGTGCCAGCAGTTTCTCCCCTGACCCGCGGGGCGAGACCCAGTACTTC	CASSFSPDPRGETQYF
TRBV7-9	NA	TRBJ1-1	few	TGTGCCAGCAGCTCCCCGGAGGGGGGACGCACTGAAGCTTTCTTT	CASSSPEGGRTEAFF
TRBV25-1	NA	TRBJ2-6	NA	TGTGCCAGCAGTGATACTAACTCTGGGGCCAACGTCCTGACTTTC	CASSDTNSGANVLTF
TRBV30	TRBD1	TRBJ1-2	NA	TGTGCCTGGAGTCGGCAGGGGGCGTTCTCCGCGGGCGGCTACACCTTC	CAWSRQGAFSAGGYTF
TRBV11-1	NA	TRBJ2-7	NA	TGTGCCAGCAGCTTTAGTTCCCAGCAGTACTTC	CASSFSSQQYF
TRBV7-9	NA	TRBJ2-2	NA	TGTGCCAGCAGCTCTTCATACACCGGGGAGCTGTTTTTT	CASSSSYTGELFF
TRBV11-2	NA	TRBJ1-1	few	TGTGCCAGCACCTCTCGAACATCATTAGAAGCTTTCTTT	CASTSRTSLEAFF
TRBV4-2	NA	TRBJ2-5	NA	TGTGCCAGCAGCCAAGAATTAGGTCCCGGGGAGACCCAGTACTTC	CASSQELGPGETQYF
TRBV30	NA	TRBJ2-7	NA	TGTGCCTGGAGCGCCTTTGGGGGCGAGCAGTACTTC	CAWSAFGGEQYF
TRBV29-1	TRBD2	TRBJ2-3	NA	TGCAGCGCACTAGCGGGGGGGGGAGATACGCAGTATTTT	CSALAGGGDTQYF
TRBV4-2	NA	TRBJ1-1	NA	TGTGCCAGCAGCCAAGAAGTTGGGGGTACCACTGAAGCTTTCTTT	CASSQEVGGTTEAFF
TRBV29-1	TRBD1	TRBJ1-5	NA	TGCAGCGTTCGACAGGGAAGGGAGCCCCAGCATTTT	CSVRQGREPQHF
TRBV21-1	NA	TRBJ2-2	NA	TGTGCCAGCAGCAAGCCTGACAGGGGGCGAGAGACCGGGGAGCTGTTTTTT	CASSKPDRGRETGELFF
TRBV19	NA	TRBJ2-1	few	TGTGCCAGTAGTGGTGGGGGGAATGAGCAGTTCTTC	CASSGGGNEQFF
TRBV5-1	TRBD1	TRBJ2-7	NA	TGCGCCAGCAGCTTGGGACAGGGAATTTACGAGCAGTACTTC	CASSLGQGIYEQYF
TRBV5-1	TRBD1	TRBJ1-2	NA	TGCGCCAGCAGCTGGCGGGGGACAGGGGAAGGCTACACCTTC	CASSWRGTGEGYTF
TRBV7-2	NA	TRBJ2-7	many	TGTGCCAGCAGCTCAAAGAGCCTAGCCCAGAGCTCCTACGAGCAGTACTTC	CASSSKSLAQSSYEQYF
TRBV10-2	TRBD1	TRBJ1-5	NA	TGCGCCAGCAGGATACAGGGGAATAGCAATCAGCCCCAGCATTTT	CASRIQGNSNQPQHF
TRBV30	NA	TRBJ1-5	NA	TGTGCCTGGAGTGTCCAGGACAAACGGCCCCAGCATTTT	CAWSVQDKRPQHF
TRBV7-2	NA	TRBJ1-1	NA	TGTGCCAGCAGCTTAGGCAACTCGAACACTGAAGCTTTCTTT	CASSLGNSNTEAFF
TRBV30	NA	TRBJ2-2	few	TGTGCCTGGAGTGGGGACACCAACACCGGGGAGCTGTTTTTT	CAWSGDTNTGELFF
TRBV7-9	NA	TRBJ1-1	NA	TGTGCCAGCAGCTTGAGATCATTAACCCCTGAAGCTTTCTTT	CASSLRSLTPEAFF
TRBV2	TRBD1	TRBJ1-2	NA	TGTGCCAGCAGCGCCGGGACAGGTGACTATGGCTACACCTTC	CASSAGTGDYGYTF